Following are 25 T cell receptor beta chains from one sample sequenced in a study of CD4 T cells in relation to SARS-CoV-2 and coronaviruses. Unexposed donor CD4+ T cells date from about 2011-2018, before the COVID-19 pandemic. CD4+ T cells were isolated from the cells after around 9 days of culture. Clones were read by immunoSEQ multiplex PCR, and TCRdb kept only the in-frame ones, dropping some. The sample shows about 23,000 clones, about 70% of them seen only once. Their antigens are not known. The sequenced material came from CD4+ T cells from PBMCs, cultured in vitro. Receptors were obtained from a human donor in good health.

This sequence joins TRBV10-3 and TRBJ2-2; weak D call: TRBD1 (5 bases). Trimming stripped 4 bases from V and 3 bases from J, with 12 bases between. Germline V lookup: CDR1 ENHRY, CDR2 SYGVKD. The CDR3 loop spans 15 amino acids. For the CDR3, the DNA is TGTGCCATCAGTGGGGGCCCAACTCACACCGGGGAGCTGTTTTTT. Its protein is CAISGGPTHTGELFF.

This clone was counted only a few times. The chain carries TRBV3-1 (or the pseudogene TRBV3-2) and TRBJ1-2, with 9 positions matching TRBD1. The CDR3 is 14 amino acids. Germline-derived CDR1 and CDR2 are LGHDT and YNNKEL (reference sequence). V shed 5 bases and J 6 bases; nucleotides not matched to a gene: 7. The CDR3 sequence is CASSTRTGEDGYTF. The CDR3 bases are TGTGCCAGCAGCACACGGACAGGGGAGGATGGCTACACCTTC.

This sequence joins TRBV19 and TRBJ2-4; D is perhaps TRBD2 (5 bases). CDR3 size: 11 residues. Trimming cost V 0 bases and J 13 bases, with 7 bases left between them. From germline, CDR1 is LNHDA and CDR2 SQIVND (reference sequence). CDR3 nucleotides: TGTGCCAGTAGTATAGACGGGAAGCAGTACTTC. As protein: CASSIDGKQYF.

The genes are TRBV6-2 or TRBV6-3 and TRBJ2-7; D gene uncertain. Germline V gives CDR1 MNHEY, CDR2 SVGEGT. This CDR3 contains 15 residues. V was cut by 2 bases and J by 0 bases, with 11 bases left in between. The CDR3 region has the DNA TGTGCCAGCAGTTACACGCCAGACACCTCCTACGAGCAGTACTTC. Translating it yields CASSYTPDTSYEQYF.

This chain joins TRBV7-2 and TRBJ2-3, with 10 positions matching TRBD2. This CDR3 region has 16 residues. V trimming: 1 base; J trimming: 3 bases; junction bases outside the gene matches: 4. The germline V gene encodes CDR1 SGHTA and CDR2 FQGNSA. CDR3 in amino acids: CASSLGAGGLTDTQYF. The CDR3 coding sequence is TGTGCCAGCAGCTTAGGAGCGGGGGGGCTGACAGATACGCAGTATTTT. Using reference TRBV7-2 and TRBJ2-3 for the parts outside the CDR3, the full variable domain is GAGVSQSPSNKVTEKGKDVELRCDPISGHTALYWYRQSLGQGLEFLIYFQGNSAPDKSGLPSDRFSAERTGGSVSTLTIQRTQQEDSAVYLCASSLGAGGLTDTQYFGPGTRLTVL.

The chain combines TRBV18 with TRBJ1-4; the match to TRBD1 covers 7 bases. The junction had 2 bases not matched to a gene; V was cut back by 3 bases and J by 4 bases. CDR3 length equals 14 residues. Germline V gene lookup returns CDR1 KGHSH and CDR2 LQKENI. CDR3 protein: CASSPGQYNEKLFF. In DNA, the CDR3 is TGTGCCAGCTCACCGGGACAGTATAATGAAAAACTGTTTTTT.

CDR3 in amino acids: CASSPPGLAATGELFF. For the CDR3, the DNA is TGTGCCAGCAGCCCGCCCGGACTAGCGGCCACCGGGGAGCTGTTTTTT. The chain uses TRBV7-2 and TRBJ2-2, with 10 bases lining up with TRBD2. The V gene's germline CDR1 is SGHTA and CDR2 FQGNSA. Trimming at V came to 5 bases and at J to 4 bases, leaving 7 bases not matched to a gene. The CDR3 length is 16 residues. The entire variable domain, with the rest obtained from reference TRBV7-2 and TRBJ2-2, is as follows: GAGVSQSPSNKVTEKGKDVELRCDPISGHTALYWYRQSLGQGLEFLIYFQGNSAPDKSGLPSDRFSAERTGGSVSTLTIQRTQQEDSAVYLCASSPPGLAATGELFFGEGSRLTVL.

The rearrangement uses TRBV28 and TRBJ2-7; 8 nucleotides match TRBD2. Germline assignment: CDR1 MDHEN and CDR2 SYDVKM. V dropped 7 bases and J dropped 2; count of bases not matched to a gene: 13. This CDR3 comprises 16 residues. The CDR3 protein is CASTHSGAGVPYEQYF. CDR3 DNA: TGTGCCAGCACCCACTCCGGAGCGGGAGTCCCCTACGAGCAGTACTTC.

V gene TRBV18 combines with J gene TRBJ2-7, with D perhaps matching TRBD2 (6 bases). The V end was cut by 3 bases, the J end by 9 bases, with 21 bases between. The germline gives CDR1 KGHSH, CDR2 LQKENI. This CDR3 spans 15 amino acids. The CDR3 spells CASSPEVAPRGLQYF. CDR3 sequence (DNA): TGTGCCAGCTCACCTGAGGTAGCGCCCCGGGGGTTGCAGTACTTC.

The J gene is TRBJ2-3, the V gene TRBV6-6; 9 bases agree with TRBD2. The V gene's germline CDR1 is MNHNY and CDR2 SVGAGI (reference sequence). J lost 1 base, V lost 11 bases, and 7 bases had no gene match. This CDR3 has 14 residues. The CDR3, as DNA: TGTGCCTCACGGGCTAGCGGGGGCACAGATACGCAGTATTTT. Its translation: CASRASGGTDTQYF.

The CDR3 here is CASSLTPREYNEQFF. CDR3 in DNA: TGTGCCAGCAGCTTAACTCCCAGAGAATACAATGAGCAGTTCTTC. This chain links TRBV7-3 with TRBJ2-1; the D is unclear. The germline V gene encodes CDR1 SGHTA and CDR2 FQGTGA. The CDR3 has 15 residues. V was shortened by 0 bases and J by 4 bases, with 10 bases between the two germline ends.

The V gene is TRBV2, the J gene TRBJ1-4; D remains ambiguous. V was pared by 8 bases and J by 4 bases, with 5 bases between. From germline, CDR1 is SNHLY and CDR2 FYNNEI. CDR3 length: 11 amino acids. The CDR3 region is CASADNEKLFF. CDR3 sequence (DNA): TGTGCCAGCGCAGATAATGAAAAACTGTTTTTT.

The chain uses TRBV6-5 and TRBJ1-2; possibly TRBD1 for D (5 bases). V shed 7 bases and J shed 5 bases, with 17 bases lying between them. The CDR3 length is 14 residues. The V gene's germline CDR1 is MNHEY and CDR2 SVGAGI. The CDR3 reads CASIGGGLEYGYTF. The CDR3 coding sequence is TGTGCCAGCATTGGGGGGGGATTGGAGTATGGCTACACCTTC.

This chain connects TRBV6-5 to TRBJ1-2; D gene unclear. Germline V CDR1 and CDR2: MNHEY, SVGAGI. The CDR3 covers 14 residues. Trimming shortened V by 7 bases and J by 1 base, and 13 bases separated the two germline ends. This CDR3 reads CASTIGHYNYGYTF. CDR3 coding DNA: TGTGCCAGCACTATCGGGCACTATAACTATGGCTACACCTTC.

CDR3 sequence: CAISHDTGDSYEQYF. In DNA form, the CDR3 reads TGTGCCATCAGTCACGATACAGGGGATTCCTACGAGCAGTACTTC. The gene calls are TRBV10-3 and TRBJ2-7; 7 bases align to TRBD1. Per germline, CDR1 ENHRY and CDR2 SYGVKD. J gave up 1 base and V 5 bases, and 8 bases lay outside the gene matches. The CDR3 runs 15 residues.

This clone was counted between two and nine times. The chain combines TRBV20-1 with TRBJ2-1; maybe TRBD2 (6 bases). The germline CDR1 and CDR2 sequences are DFQATT and SNEGSKA (reference sequence). The CDR3 sequence is 11 residues long. V dropped 4 bases and J dropped 7 bases, with 8 bases sitting between them. CDR3 amino acids: CSATGVNEQFF. CDR3 DNA sequence: TGCAGTGCTACGGGGGTTAATGAGCAGTTCTTC.

The chain employs TRBV19 and TRBJ2-5; 7 nucleotides agree with TRBD2. The CDR3 is 16 amino acids. Germline V gives CDR1 LNHDA, CDR2 SQIVND (reference sequence). V was pared by 5 bases and J by 7 bases, with 16 bases of the junction left unmatched. The CDR3 loop is CASSPYHGLGTGTQYF. The CDR3 nucleotides are TGTGCCAGTAGTCCCTATCACGGACTAGGGACGGGGACCCAGTACTTC.

This chain joins TRBV2 and TRBJ1-3; 8 bases align to TRBD1. The CDR3 length is 13 residues. V dropped 6 bases and J dropped 4; count of bases not matched to a gene: 2. Germline loops: CDR1 SNHLY, CDR2 FYNNEI. The CDR3 region has the DNA TGTGCCAGCAGAGGGACAGGCGGAAACACCATATATTTT. Encoded protein: CASRGTGGNTIYF.

This clone appeared a few times. This chain uses TRBV5-5 with TRBJ1-2; no firm D call. Germline V gives CDR1 SGHKS, CDR2 YYEKEE (reference sequence). CDR3 length: 14 residues. V was trimmed by 4 bases and J by 1 base, leaving 11 bases between them. CDR3 coding DNA: TGTGCCAGCAGCCGCGGGGAGGTTAACTATGGCTACACCTTC. Residues: CASSRGEVNYGYTF.

The chain couples TRBV2 to TRBJ2-5; no definite D call. The CDR3 runs to 17 residues. In germline, CDR1 is SNHLY, CDR2 FYNNEI. V was pared by 7 bases and J by 7 bases, with 28 bases between. The CDR3 region has the DNA TGTGCCAGCATCCCCGACCTACCTAGTGTCACTTTAGGGACCCAGTACTTC. The encoded protein is CASIPDLPSVTLGTQYF.

This clone was detected only a few times. The rearrangement joins TRBV27 to TRBJ2-3; D is undetermined. Per the germline V gene, CDR1 is MNHEY and CDR2 is SMNVEV (reference sequence). The V and J ends lost 8 bases and 0 bases respectively, with 9 bases between them. This CDR3 spans 13 amino acids. CDR3 sequence (DNA): TGTGCCAGCGGAAAAAGTAGCACAGATACGCAGTATTTT. Translation gives CASGKSSTDTQYF.

This clone was seen a single time. This sequence joins TRBV2 and TRBJ2-7, with no clear D. V lost 2 bases and J 11 bases, leaving 13 bases between the germline ends. Germline CDR1 SNHLY, CDR2 FYNNEI. The CDR3 extends over 12 amino acids. The CDR3 region is CASSESPGLKYF. CDR3 sequence (DNA): TGTGCCAGCAGTGAAAGCCCCGGTCTAAAGTACTTC.

The genes are TRBV7-9 and TRBJ1-2; a possible D gene is TRBD1 (5 bases). The ends were cut back, 0 bases at V and 1 base at J, with 9 bases in the middle. The germline V gene encodes CDR1 SEHNR and CDR2 FQNEAQ (reference sequence). This CDR3 spans 15 amino acids. CDR3 sequence (DNA): TGTGCCAGCAGCTTAGCTATGGGGGATAACTATGGCTACACCTTC. This encodes CASSLAMGDNYGYTF.

The chain uses TRBV10-3 and TRBJ2-7, with 8 bases identical to TRBD1. Germline assignment: CDR1 ENHRY and CDR2 SYGVKD. Germline trimming cut 8 bases from V and 3 bases from J; bases unmatched to any gene: 6. The CDR3 extends over 13 amino acids. The CDR3 loop reads CAISGTGVYEQYF. CDR3 nucleotide sequence: TGTGCCATCTCCGGGACAGGCGTCTACGAGCAGTACTTC.

The chain has TRBV10-3 and TRBJ2-1; 7 positions match TRBD2. The CDR3 covers 13 residues. CDR1 is ENHRY and CDR2 is SYGVKD in the germline V gene. V was clipped by 2 bases and J by 7 bases; unmatched bases: 2. CDR3 loop: CAISEGLVNEQFF. DNA for the CDR3: TGTGCCATCAGTGAGGGACTAGTTAATGAGCAGTTCTTC.